The next 21 T cell receptor beta chains were all read from a single sample in a study of T cell responses to AZD1222 COVID-19 vaccine. Some clones are missing from TCRdb's copy, which holds only in-frame ones; the method was immunoSEQ multiplex PCR. The sample has nearly 110,000 clones, about 90% seen once. The sample was peripheral blood, taken on day 0 of AZD1222 vaccination. All receptors come from an adult in good health.

The J gene is TRBJ2-3, the V gene TRBV25-1; 11 bases line up with TRBD2. CDR1 is MGHDK and CDR2 is SYGVNS in the germline V gene. V lost 2 bases and J lost 3; bases outside the gene matches: 1. This CDR3 has 15 amino acids. CDR3 protein: CASSELAGGTDTQYF. Here the CDR3 DNA reads TGTGCCAGCAGTGAACTAGCGGGGGGTACAGATACGCAGTATTTT.

This chain joins TRBV2 and TRBJ1-5; D possibly corresponds to TRBD1 (6 bases). CDR1 SNHLY and CDR2 FYNNEI come from the germline V gene. V lost 7 bases and J lost 3, with 10 bases in between. The length of the CDR3 is 13 residues. As DNA, the CDR3 is TGTGCCAGCAAGAGGACAGACAATCAGCCCCAGCATTTT. Residues: CASKRTDNQPQHF.

The V gene is TRBV18, the J gene TRBJ1-1; TRBD1 might be the D (5 bases). Germline-derived CDR1 and CDR2 are KGHSH and LQKENI. Trimming pared 4 bases from V and 5 bases from J, leaving 14 bases between. CDR3 length: 14 residues. CDR3 sequence (DNA): TGTGCCAGCTCACAGGACAAGTTTATGACTGAAGCTTTCTTT. It translates to CASSQDKFMTEAFF.

The chain couples TRBV12-3 or TRBV12-4 to TRBJ1-6, with D unclear. There are 13 residues in the CDR3. Trimming removed 3 bases from V and 6 bases from J, with 6 bases in between. The CDR3: CASSFSTNSPLHF. As DNA, the CDR3 is TGTGCCAGCAGTTTTTCTACTAATTCACCCCTCCACTTT.

V and J are TRBV27 and TRBJ1-3; D is uncertain. Trimming left V 4 bases short and J 0 bases short, with 7 bases between. The CDR3 spans 14 residues. CDR1 MNHEY and CDR2 SMNVEV come from the germline V gene (reference sequence). The CDR3 DNA is TGTGCCAGCAGTTCACAGAGCTCTGGAAACACCATATATTTT. It specifies CASSSQSSGNTIYF.

Remarks on this clone: The sample has other DNA sequences that encode this CDR3 too. This sequence joins TRBV18 and TRBJ2-5; D not resolved. The CDR3 has 11 amino acids. From germline, CDR1 is KGHSH and CDR2 LQKENI. V was trimmed by 2 bases and J by 5 bases, leaving 3 bases between them. The CDR3 DNA reads TGTGCCAGCTCACCAAAGGAGACCCAGTACTTC. Translated, it gives CASSPKETQYF.

The gene calls are TRBV4-1 and TRBJ2-7; 11 bases match TRBD2. Germline assignment: CDR1 MGHRA and CDR2 YSYEKL. This CDR3 is built from 20 residues. The V gene end was trimmed by 1 base and the J gene end by 3 bases; junction bases not matched to a gene: 17. DNA for the CDR3: TGCGCCAGCAGCCAAGGGGTTTCACTAGCGGGGGCCCAGAGAAGCTACGAGCAGTACTTC. Its translation is CASSQGVSLAGAQRSYEQYF.

The chain uses TRBV6-1 and TRBJ1-6, with TRBD1 as a possible D gene (5 bases). V lost 1 base to trimming and J lost 6 bases, with 10 bases between them. The CDR3 sequence is 15 residues long. CDR1 is MNHNS and CDR2 is SASEGT in the germline V gene. DNA of the CDR3: TGTGCCAGCAGTGAAGGGGGCCAGGGTAATTCACCCCTCCACTTT. It specifies CASSEGGQGNSPLHF.

The rearrangement links TRBV6-2 or TRBV6-3 to TRBJ2-2; tentative D call: TRBD1 (6 bases). Trimming took 5 bases from V and 1 from J, leaving 17 bases between them. Germline CDR1 MNHEY, CDR2 SVGEGT. The CDR3 totals 17 residues. The CDR3 DNA follows: TGTGCCAGCAGTCCCCTAGGAAGAGGGGGGAACACCGGGGAGCTGTTTTTT. This codes for CASSPLGRGGNTGELFF.

This clone was detected once. J is TRBJ1-2 and V is TRBV7-2; D may be TRBD1 (5 bases). V was pared by 6 bases and J by 5 bases, with 16 bases between. This CDR3 has 14 amino acids. From germline, CDR1 is SGHTA and CDR2 FQGNSA. The CDR3 region is CASRPKGIQYGYTF. Written as DNA, the CDR3 is TGTGCCAGCAGGCCCAAGGGGATACAGTATGGCTACACCTTC.

The chain employs TRBV7-2 and TRBJ1-1; possible D gene TRBD1, 5 bases. This CDR3 has 15 amino acids. Trimming cost V 6 bases and J 4 bases, with 18 bases left between them. Germline V lookup: CDR1 SGHTA, CDR2 FQGNSA. The CDR3 region has the DNA TGTGCCAGCAGGTCCGGGGGAAGGAGTAGCACTGAAGCTTTCTTT. Amino acid sequence: CASRSGGRSSTEAFF. The variable domain in full, completed from reference TRBV7-2 and TRBJ1-1, reads GAGVSQSPSNKVTEKGKDVELRCDPISGHTALYWYRQSLGQGLEFLIYFQGNSAPDKSGLPSDRFSAERTGGSVSTLTIQRTQQEDSAVYLCASRSGGRSSTEAFFGQGTRLTVV.

The CDR3 DNA reads TGTGCCAGCAGCTCCGAGCCTCAGAGGGGAAACACCATATATTTT. Its translation is CASSSEPQRGNTIYF. The chain carries TRBV7-2 and TRBJ1-3; no definite D call. The CDR3 is 15 amino acids. V was trimmed by 4 bases and J by 4 bases, leaving 14 bases between them. The germline CDR1 and CDR2 sequences are SGHTA and FQGNSA.

The rearrangement links TRBV11-3 to TRBJ2-2; D is possibly TRBD1 (5 bases). The length of the CDR3 is 13 residues. Trimming removed 5 bases from V and 6 bases from J, with 10 bases in between. CDR1 is SGHNT and CDR2 is YENEEA in the germline V gene. The CDR3 is CASSLGVAGELFF. The CDR3 DNA follows: TGTGCCAGCAGCCTAGGGGTCGCCGGGGAGCTGTTTTTT.

The gene calls are TRBV6-2 or TRBV6-3 and TRBJ1-3; D is perhaps TRBD1 (5 bases). This CDR3 spans 14 amino acids. V was shortened by 4 bases and J by 2 bases, with 9 bases between the two germline ends. CDR1 MNHEY and CDR2 SVGEGT come from the germline V gene. CDR3 residues: CASSFGGTGNTIYF. CDR3 DNA: TGTGCCAGCAGTTTTGGGGGTACTGGAAACACCATATATTTT.

This chain links TRBV6-5 with TRBJ1-2; 7 bases agree with TRBD1. CDR3 length: 13 residues. V gave up 2 bases and J gave up 7 bases; unmatched junction bases: 4. Germline V gene sequence: CDR1 MNHEY, CDR2 SVGAGI. The CDR3 region is CASSYLRTGGYTF. DNA of the CDR3: TGTGCCAGCAGTTACCTTCGGACAGGTGGCTACACCTTC.

The CDR3 loop is CASSSLGREQRDTEAFF. CDR3 DNA sequence: TGTGCCAGCAGCTCCCTGGGACGGGAGCAAAGGGACACTGAAGCTTTCTTT. The chain recombines TRBV7-2 with TRBJ1-1; tentative D call: TRBD1 (5 bases). Germline CDR1 SGHTA, CDR2 FQGNSA. V lost 4 bases, J lost 3 bases, and 21 bases lay in between. This CDR3 contains 17 residues.

The gene calls are TRBV19 and TRBJ1-2; 9 bases line up with TRBD1. The CDR3 runs to 15 residues. Germline trimming cut 5 bases from V and 4 bases from J; bases unmatched to any gene: 8. Germline CDR1 and CDR2: LNHDA and SQIVND (reference sequence). CDR3 sequence reads: CASSRGQGPFYGYTF. CDR3 in DNA: TGTGCCAGTAGTCGTGGACAGGGGCCTTTCTATGGCTACACCTTC.

This chain connects TRBV3-1 (or the pseudogene TRBV3-2) to TRBJ2-7, with unresolved D. The V and J ends lost 1 base and 0 bases respectively, with 10 bases between them. Germline-derived CDR1 and CDR2 are LGHDT and YNNKEL (reference sequence). This CDR3 has 15 residues. CDR3 protein: CASSQAATPSYEQYF. DNA for the CDR3: TGTGCCAGCAGCCAAGCGGCGACACCCTCCTACGAGCAGTACTTC.

The chain carries TRBV6-5 and TRBJ2-5; D is possibly TRBD2 (6 bases). The ends were cut back, 0 bases at V and 5 bases at J, with 10 bases in the middle. The length of the CDR3 is 14 residues. The germline V gene has CDR1 MNHEY and CDR2 SVGAGI. This chain's CDR3 is CASSYSGGWETQYF. CDR3 sequence (DNA): TGTGCCAGCAGTTACTCGGGGGGTTGGGAGACCCAGTACTTC.

The sample holds one count of this clone. The chain combines TRBV7-8 with TRBJ2-3; D is unresolved. The CDR3 covers 15 residues. CDR1 and CDR2 (germline): SGHVS, FQNEAQ. V lost 0 bases, J lost 0 bases, and 7 bases lay in between. The DNA of the CDR3 is TGTGCCAGCAGCTTAGCTCTGGCTAGCACAGATACGCAGTATTTT. Translating gives CASSLALASTDTQYF.

As regards this clone: At one end the junction does not follow the germline gene, possibly because of a read error. V gene TRBV7-2 combines with J gene TRBJ2-7, with D maybe TRBD1 (6 bases). The CDR3 spans 16 residues. CDR1 is SGHTA and CDR2 is FQGNSA in the germline V gene. CDR3 region: CASSLATGTRSYEQYF. DNA of the CDR3: TGTGCCAGCAGCCTAGCCACAGGGACCCGCTCCTACGAGCAGTACTTC. The variable domain in full, with the rest retrieved from reference TRBV7-2 and TRBJ2-7, is GAGVSQSPSNKVTEKGKDVELRCDPISGHTALYWYRQSLGQGLEFLIYFQGNSAPDKSGLPSDRFSAERTGGSVSTLTIQRTQQEDSAVYLCASSLATGTRSYEQYFGPGTRLTVT.